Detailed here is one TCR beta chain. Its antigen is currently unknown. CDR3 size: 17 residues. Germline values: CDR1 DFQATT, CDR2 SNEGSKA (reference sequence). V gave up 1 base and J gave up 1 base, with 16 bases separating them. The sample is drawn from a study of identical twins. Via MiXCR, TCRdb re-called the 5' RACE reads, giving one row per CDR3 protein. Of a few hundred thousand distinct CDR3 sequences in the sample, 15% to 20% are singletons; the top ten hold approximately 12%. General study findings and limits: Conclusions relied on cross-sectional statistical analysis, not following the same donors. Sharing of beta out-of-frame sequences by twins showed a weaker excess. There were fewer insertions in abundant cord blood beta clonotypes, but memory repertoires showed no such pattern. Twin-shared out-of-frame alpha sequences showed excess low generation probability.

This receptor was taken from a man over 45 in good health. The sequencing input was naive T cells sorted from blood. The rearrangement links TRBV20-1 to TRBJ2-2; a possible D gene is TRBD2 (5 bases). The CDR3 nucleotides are TGCAGTGCTAGAGTGATCGAGGGATTGAAGAACACCGGGGAGCTGTTTTTT. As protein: CSARVIEGLKNTGELFF.